Sequencing of this T cell receptor beta chain was carried out in a study of OX40 agonist ivuxolimab in advanced cancers. At the level of the whole study: Ivuxolimab, which targeted the costimulatory receptor OX40 (CD134), was an agonistic, fully human IgG2 monoclonal antibody. Intravenous ivuxolimab was administered to patients every 2 weeks at six dose levels: 0.01, 0.1, 0.3, 1.5, 3 and 10 mg/kg. Of the roughly 50 dose-escalation patients, hepatocellular carcinoma was present in about 20, melanoma in around 15, renal cell carcinoma in 9 and head and neck cancer in 9. A male proportion of almost 85% and a mean age of 60 years, ranging from about 23 to 90, were recorded for the dose-escalation cohort. Patients were allowed to have had prior anti-PD-1, anti-PD-L1 or anti-CTLA-4 therapy, and 40% of the dose-escalation patients had previously received checkpoint inhibitors. Partial responses were achieved by three dose-escalation patients, of whom one had hepatocellular carcinoma and two had cutaneous melanoma. The point of sequencing TCRbeta in the periphery was to test whether ivuxolimab changed TCR sequence diversity and drove clonal T-cell expansion. The paper describes the monotherapy dose-escalation part (N = 52 patients) of the phase I trial of ivuxolimab.

To sequence the TCRbeta CDR3 region, genomic DNA was isolated from the sorted cells. The immunoSEQ Assay was used to sequence the TCRbeta CDR3 regions. TCRdb took over this immuneACCESS table, retaining in-frame rearrangements with V and J assigned. Such tables are incomplete; in checked studies, under half of the missing clones stem from an unresolved V gene, and the remainder is unexplained. The sample table contains approximately 40,000 clones; only one count was recorded for over 75% of them. The ten most abundant clones make up about 20% of the sample. Broad study findings and their caveats: After ivuxolimab, more expanded clones were found on average in CD8+ T cells than in CD4+ T cells. Low levels of normalized T-cell clonal expansion were also seen in some nonresponding patients. At doses of 0.1 to 3.0 mg/kg, clonal expansion of both CD4+ and CD8+ blood T cells was observed from baseline to week 6. The antigen specificity of the clonally expanded peripheral T cells was not determined. In partial responders in the 0.1-3.0 mg/kg groups, normalized peripheral clonal expansion was found to be among the lowest, especially among CD8+ T cells.

The trial excluded patients who had a history of autoimmune disease or who were on systemic immunosuppression. Peripheral blood for TCR sequencing was collected from all dose cohorts at baseline, on cycle 4 day 1, and on cycle 7 day 1. The samples were drawn from a first-in-human, open-label, multicenter phase I dose-escalation trial of ivuxolimab. Adults with locally advanced or metastatic head and neck squamous cell, hepatocellular, melanoma or renal cell carcinoma were enrolled in the trial. Before TCR sequencing, CD4+ T cells and CD8+ T cells were sorted from peripheral blood as separate populations. Cut back by 0 bases and 7 bases, the V and J ends lie 7 bases apart. The CDR3 sequence holds 13 residues, the cysteine and phenylalanine included. Only the CDR3 region is kept as DNA, spanning 39 bases read in frame from base 1. The germline V gene specifies SGHRS as CDR1 and YFSETQ as CDR2. Comment on this clone: No cognate antigen has been identified for it. No much larger clone is present one base from it, and per-base qualities are unavailable.

The material sequenced was CD4+ or CD8+ T cells sorted from blood, taken in a trial of the OX40 agonist ivuxolimab. This receptor was obtained from an adult with an advanced solid tumor such as melanoma, head and neck, liver or kidney cancer. The receptor chain draws on TRBV5-1 and TRBJ1-4, with no D gene named confidently. The CDR3 reads as follows: CASSLAQGEKLFF. The DNA is as follows: TGCGCCAGCAGCTTGGCCCAAGGTGAAAAACTGTTTTTT.